A selection of T cell receptor beta chains follows, all from one sample in a study of OX40 agonist ivuxolimab in advanced cancers. Assay used: immunoSEQ multiplex PCR; TCRdb lists only in-frame clones, some missing. This table has about 59,000 clones, 80% to 90% appearing once. This specimen consisted of CD4+ or CD8+ T cells sorted from blood, obtained in a trial of the OX40 agonist ivuxolimab. These receptors all come from an adult with an advanced solid tumor such as melanoma, head and neck, liver or kidney cancer. Each CDR3 is given with its conserved first and last residue. A D gene is named only where the DNA matches it firmly. Not all rows give a size; the values are once, few, many and, for expanded clones, a class.

NA NA TRBJ1-1 TRBV18 CASSPPSELNTEAFF TGTGCCAGCTCACCACCATCAGAGCTGAACACTGAAGCTTTCTTT
NA NA TRBJ2-3 TRBV6-6 CATSEGRLITDTQYF TGTGCCACCTCGGAGGGCCGCTTAATCACAGATACGCAGTATTTT
TRBD2 NA TRBJ2-1 TRBV18 CASSARGASLGEQFF TGTGCCAGCTCAGCGCGGGGGGCCTCCCTTGGTGAGCAGTTCTTC
NA NA TRBJ2-7 TRBV25-1 CASSEGEVYEQYF TGTGCCAGCAGTGAAGGGGAAGTCTACGAGCAGTACTTC
TRBD1 NA TRBJ2-7 TRBV11-2 CASSSRQGPYEQYF TGTGCCAGCAGCTCCCGACAGGGGCCCTACGAGCAGTACTTC
TRBD1 NA TRBJ2-1 TRBV29-1 CSVERTGVFNEQFF TGCAGCGTTGAAAGGACAGGGGTGTTTAATGAGCAGTTCTTC
NA once TRBJ1-2 TRBV7-3 CASSLETEFYYGYTF TGTGCCAGCAGCTTAGAAACCGAGTTCTACTATGGCTACACCTTC
NA NA TRBJ1-1 TRBV6-5 CASSYTATDTEAFF TGTGCCAGCAGTTACACTGCGACAGACACTGAAGCTTTCTTT
NA NA TRBJ2-5 TRBV15 CATSRDYPGQGETQYF TGTGCCACCAGCAGAGATTACCCAGGGCAGGGGGAGACCCAGTACTTC
TRBD1 NA TRBJ1-6 TRBV5-1 CASSLLQGAPGNSPLHF TGCGCCAGCAGCTTGCTTCAGGGGGCGCCGGGTAATTCACCCCTCCACTTT
TRBD2 NA TRBJ2-4 TRBV7-8 CASSLGLAGKNIQYF TGTGCCAGCAGCTTAGGACTAGCGGGTAAAAACATTCAGTACTTC
NA few TRBJ1-2 TRBV4-3 CASSRTLRLGYEDGYTF TGCGCCAGCAGCCGAACCCTACGGCTGGGGTATGAGGATGGCTACACCTTC
NA NA TRBJ2-3 TRBV2 CASSEGSRTDTQYF TGTGCCAGCAGTGAAGGGAGCCGCACAGATACGCAGTATTTT
TRBD1 NA TRBJ2-3 TRBV25-1 CASSGTGSTDTQYF TGTGCCAGCAGTGGGACAGGGAGCACAGATACGCAGTATTTT
TRBD1 once TRBJ2-2 TRBV5-4 CASSSTGGIGGELFF TGTGCCAGCAGCTCTACAGGGGGTATCGGCGGGGAGCTGTTTTTT
NA NA TRBJ1-2 TRBV6-6 CASGDRRVSSNGYTF TGTGCCAGCGGTGATAGACGTGTTTCTTCTAATGGCTACACCTTC